These T cell receptor beta chains were read from a single sample in a study of T cells after yellow fever vaccination. Each CDR3 protein is one row after TCRdb ran MiXCR on the 5' RACE reads. The sample yields hundreds of thousands of distinct CDR3 sequences, about a fifth seen once. Sequenced material: PBMCs, taken 15 days after the yellow fever booster vaccination. The source of these receptors is a man aged 25 to 45 who received the YFV17D yellow fever vaccine. Both conserved end residues are part of each CDR3. The order of the fields is V gene, D gene, clone size, J gene, CDR3 protein, CDR3 DNA. A D gene is named only where the DNA matches it firmly. A row's size may be missing; if present it is once, few, many or a size class.

V gene: TRBV20-1; D gene: -; clone size: -; J gene: TRBJ2-5; CDR3 protein: CSAQQGRETQYF; CDR3 DNA: TGCAGTGCTCAGCAGGGTCGAGAGACCCAGTACTTC
V gene: TRBV6-2/TRBV6-3; D gene: -; clone size: -; J gene: TRBJ1-1; CDR3 protein: CASNDGNEAFF; CDR3 DNA: TGTGCCAGCAACGACGGAAATGAAGCTTTCTTT
V gene: TRBV20-1; D gene: -; clone size: -; J gene: TRBJ2-6; CDR3 protein: CSARWQEGSGANVLTF; CDR3 DNA: TGCAGTGCCAGGTGGCAGGAGGGCTCTGGGGCCAACGTCCTGACTTTC
V gene: TRBV20-1; D gene: -; clone size: -; J gene: TRBJ1-6; CDR3 protein: CSAALGGRNSPLHF; CDR3 DNA: TGCAGTGCAGCCCTCGGGGGCCGGAATTCACCCCTCCACTTT
V gene: TRBV6-2/TRBV6-3; D gene: -; clone size: few; J gene: TRBJ2-3; CDR3 protein: CASSYFTATDTQYF; CDR3 DNA: TGTGCCAGCAGTTACTTCACAGCGACAGATACGCAGTATTTT
V gene: TRBV11-2; D gene: TRBD1; clone size: few; J gene: TRBJ1-5; CDR3 protein: CASSPGTGGYQPQHF; CDR3 DNA: TGTGCCAGCAGCCCCGGGACAGGGGGCTATCAGCCCCAGCATTTT
V gene: TRBV2; D gene: -; clone size: many; J gene: TRBJ2-3; CDR3 protein: CAEGLGWDTQYF; CDR3 DNA: TGTGCCGAGGGACTGGGTTGGGATACGCAGTATTTT
V gene: TRBV5-4; D gene: -; clone size: -; J gene: TRBJ2-1; CDR3 protein: CASSFVRSPYNEQFF; CDR3 DNA: TGTGCCAGCAGCTTTGTCAGGAGTCCCTACAATGAGCAGTTCTTC
V gene: TRBV4-3; D gene: -; clone size: -; J gene: TRBJ2-1; CDR3 protein: CASSQQTPSAENEQFF; CDR3 DNA: TGCGCCAGCAGCCAACAGACTCCTAGCGCAGAGAATGAGCAGTTCTTC
V gene: TRBV20-1; D gene: TRBD1; clone size: -; J gene: TRBJ1-3; CDR3 protein: CSARPTGQLSSGNTIYF; CDR3 DNA: TGCAGTGCGCGTCCGACAGGGCAACTTAGCTCTGGAAACACCATATATTTT
V gene: TRBV10-3; D gene: TRBD2; clone size: -; J gene: TRBJ2-2; CDR3 protein: CAIRASGSASGELFF; CDR3 DNA: TGTGCCATCAGGGCTAGCGGGAGCGCCTCCGGGGAGCTGTTTTTT
V gene: TRBV19; D gene: -; clone size: few; J gene: TRBJ1-1; CDR3 protein: CASSHSSTEAFF; CDR3 DNA: TGTGCCAGTAGTCACTCGAGCACTGAAGCTTTCTTT
V gene: TRBV5-1; D gene: -; clone size: -; J gene: TRBJ1-4; CDR3 protein: CASSFGQPNEKLFF; CDR3 DNA: TGCGCCAGCAGCTTCGGACAGCCTAATGAAAAACTGTTTTTT
V gene: TRBV10-3; D gene: TRBD2; clone size: many; J gene: TRBJ2-1; CDR3 protein: CATGLAGANEQFF; CDR3 DNA: TGTGCCACTGGGCTAGCGGGAGCAAATGAGCAGTTCTTC
V gene: TRBV7-8; D gene: -; clone size: once; J gene: TRBJ2-2; CDR3 protein: CASSSGATGELFF; CDR3 DNA: TGTGCCAGCAGTTCAGGGGCCACCGGGGAGCTGTTTTTT
V gene: TRBV29-1; D gene: -; clone size: -; J gene: TRBJ1-3; CDR3 protein: CSVEDRAGNTIYF; CDR3 DNA: TGCAGCGTTGAAGACAGGGCTGGAAACACCATATATTTT
V gene: TRBV5-1; D gene: -; clone size: many; J gene: TRBJ2-2; CDR3 protein: CASSLDRVTGELFF; CDR3 DNA: TGCGCCAGCAGCTTGGATAGGGTCACCGGGGAGCTGTTTTTT
V gene: TRBV5-4; D gene: TRBD2; clone size: few; J gene: TRBJ2-1; CDR3 protein: CASSSLGGTNEQFF; CDR3 DNA: TGTGCCAGCAGCTCATTGGGAGGGACCAATGAGCAGTTCTTC
V gene: TRBV29-1; D gene: -; clone size: -; J gene: TRBJ2-7; CDR3 protein: CSVAQEGVEQYF; CDR3 DNA: TGCAGCGTTGCCCAGGAGGGTGTCGAGCAGTACTTC
V gene: TRBV7-9; D gene: -; clone size: -; J gene: TRBJ2-7; CDR3 protein: CASSRRDNSYEQYF; CDR3 DNA: TGTGCCAGCAGCCGCCGGGACAACTCCTACGAGCAGTACTTC
V gene: TRBV7-2; D gene: -; clone size: -; J gene: TRBJ2-2; CDR3 protein: CASSLAQGGRTGELFF; CDR3 DNA: TGTGCCAGCAGCTTAGCTCAGGGGGGTAGGACCGGGGAGCTGTTTTTT
V gene: TRBV4-2; D gene: TRBD2; clone size: -; J gene: TRBJ2-3; CDR3 protein: CASSQPGLADTDTQYF; CDR3 DNA: TGTGCCAGCAGCCAACCGGGACTAGCGGACACAGATACGCAGTATTTT
V gene: TRBV6-2/TRBV6-3; D gene: -; clone size: few; J gene: TRBJ2-1; CDR3 protein: CASSSPLVNVDEQFF; CDR3 DNA: TGTGCCAGCAGTTCCCCCCTAGTAAATGTGGATGAGCAGTTCTTC